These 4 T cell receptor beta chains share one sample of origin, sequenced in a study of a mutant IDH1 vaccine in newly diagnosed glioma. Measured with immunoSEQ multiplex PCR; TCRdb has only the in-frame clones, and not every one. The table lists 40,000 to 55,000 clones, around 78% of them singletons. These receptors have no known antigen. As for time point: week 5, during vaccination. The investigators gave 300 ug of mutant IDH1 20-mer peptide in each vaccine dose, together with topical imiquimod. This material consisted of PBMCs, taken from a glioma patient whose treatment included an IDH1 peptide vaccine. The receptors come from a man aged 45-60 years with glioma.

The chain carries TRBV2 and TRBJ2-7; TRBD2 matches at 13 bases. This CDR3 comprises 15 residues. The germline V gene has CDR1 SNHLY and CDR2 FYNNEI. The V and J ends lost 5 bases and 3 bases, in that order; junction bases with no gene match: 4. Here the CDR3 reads CASSPTSGGRYEQYF. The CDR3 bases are TGTGCCAGCAGTCCGACTAGCGGGGGGCGCTACGAGCAGTACTTC.

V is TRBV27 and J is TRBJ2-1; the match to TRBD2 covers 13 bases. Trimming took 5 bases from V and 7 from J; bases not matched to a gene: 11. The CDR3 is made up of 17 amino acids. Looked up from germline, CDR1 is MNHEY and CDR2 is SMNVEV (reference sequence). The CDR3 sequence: CASSRPSTSGGLNEQFF. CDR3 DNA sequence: TGTGCCAGCAGTCGCCCCTCGACTAGCGGGGGGTTAAATGAGCAGTTCTTC.

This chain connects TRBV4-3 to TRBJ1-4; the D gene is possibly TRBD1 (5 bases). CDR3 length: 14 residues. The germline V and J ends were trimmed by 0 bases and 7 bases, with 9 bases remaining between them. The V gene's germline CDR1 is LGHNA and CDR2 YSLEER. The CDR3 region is CASSQDRQFEKLFF. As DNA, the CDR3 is TGCGCCAGCAGCCAAGATAGACAGTTTGAAAAACTGTTTTTT.

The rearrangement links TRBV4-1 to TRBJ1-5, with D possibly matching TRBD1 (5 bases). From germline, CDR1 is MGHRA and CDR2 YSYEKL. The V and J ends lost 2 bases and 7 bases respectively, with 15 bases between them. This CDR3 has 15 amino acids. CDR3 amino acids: CASSQFQGTEQPQHF. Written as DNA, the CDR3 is TGCGCCAGCAGCCAATTCCAGGGAACGGAACAGCCCCAGCATTTT.